What follows describes a single T cell receptor beta chain. The data were obtained in a study of a mutant IDH1 vaccine in newly diagnosed glioma. Background on the study: The sex distribution of treated patients was about 62% male and approximately 40% female, with a mean age of roughly 40 years.

Described time point: baseline, week 1 (first vaccination visit). Treatment in this sample: pre-vaccination baseline after standard-of-care therapy. Data came from immunoSEQ multiplex PCR; TCRdb stores just in-frame clones and leaves some out. Of 70,000 or so clones in the sample, around 80% were seen once. V gave up 5 bases and J gave up 5 bases; unmatched junction bases: 8. This CDR3 has 15 residues. Germline V CDR1 and CDR2: SGHTA, FQGNSA. This TCR was recovered from a young woman with glioma. Some clones in this sample may be carry-over from other donors' samples. The specimen comprised peripheral blood mononuclear cells (PBMCs), sampled from a glioma patient treated with radiotherapy, temozolomide or both. This chain uses TRBV7-2 with TRBJ1-4; 7 bases align to TRBD1. CDR3 in amino acids: CASSNPTGKNEKLFF. In DNA form, the CDR3 reads TGTGCCAGCAGCAATCCGACAGGGAAGAATGAAAAACTGTTTTTT.